A selection of T cell receptor beta chains follows, all from one sample in a study of glioma-infiltrating T cells after dendritic cell vaccination. Generated by immunoSEQ multiplex PCR, the TCRdb table keeps only in-frame clones and is missing some. The sample gives more than 70,000 clones, about nine tenths of which show up once; about 2.2% is in the top ten. The sequenced sample was blood, obtained after dendritic cell vaccination. The origin of the receptors is a human donor with glioblastoma. Each CDR3 is given without its conserved first and last residue.

CDR3aa	len	v_gene	j_gene
ASSLGGDLFNEQF	13	TRBV13	TRBJ2-1
AWSGEREAEYEQY	13	TRBV30	TRBJ2-7
ASSIRMGQGAHEQY	14	TRBV19	TRBJ2-7
ASSQERRQGPTDTQY	15	TRBV4-2	TRBJ2-3
ASSLASLAGGVNEQY	15	TRBV11-1	TRBJ2-7
ASSYRVGSNQPQH	13	TRBV6-1	TRBJ1-5
ASSQETHFTGELF	13	TRBV4-1	TRBJ2-2
ASSLVGTGLTEAF	13	TRBV7-2	TRBJ1-1
ASSQGTTYEQY	11	TRBV5-1	TRBJ2-7
ASSPPKGVSSYNEQF	15	TRBV11-2	TRBJ2-1
ASSTGVGNTIY	11	TRBV11-2	TRBJ1-3
ASRSQGLNNYGYT	13	TRBV6-5	TRBJ1-2
ASSQAPTDYSGNTIY	15	TRBV4-3	TRBJ1-3
ASYVGANTEAF	11	TRBV6-1	TRBJ1-1
ASSGQGWSTETQY	13	TRBV19	TRBJ2-5
ASGLAVNTGELF	12	TRBV12-5	TRBJ2-2
ASSVTSGLSYEQY	13	TRBV7-2	TRBJ2-7
ASSSSGTSQETQY	13	TRBV5-1	TRBJ2-5
ASSETWAGEQY	11	TRBV10-1	TRBJ2-7
ASSLDPTGQAF	11	TRBV5-1	TRBJ1-1
ASSSLGGVDTQY	12	TRBV7-3	TRBJ2-3
ASSTPGGYEQY	11	TRBV6-6	TRBJ2-7
ASSPRLAGTDTQY	13	TRBV14	TRBJ2-3
ASSRALGAGDQPQH	14	TRBV4-3	TRBJ1-5
ASSQSLAGLENEQF	14	TRBV27	TRBJ2-1
SGTGLAGGASYNEQF	15	TRBV29-1	TRBJ2-1